A single sample gave rise to the 32 T cell receptor beta chains below, sequenced in a study of early T cells in non-severe SARS-CoV-2 infection. TCRdb re-called the 5' RACE reads with MiXCR, one entry per CDR3 protein. The table lists some 28,000 distinct CDR3 sequences, approximately 4.2% of them singletons. Sequencing was done on a sample of whole blood. These receptors all come from an adult who was a healthcare worker with PCR-confirmed SARS-CoV-2 infection or an uninfected control (not recorded which).

This clonotype was counted a few times. The J gene is TRBJ2-3, the V gene TRBV27, with unresolved D. The V gene's germline CDR1 is MNHEY and CDR2 SMNVEV (reference sequence). Trimming removed 5 bases from V and 6 bases from J, with 9 bases in between. The CDR3 loop spans 12 amino acids. CDR3 in amino acids: CASSPPGDTQYF. The CDR3, as DNA: TGTGCCAGCAGTCCGCCTGGGGATACGCAGTATTTT.

This clonotype was seen many times. This rearrangement joins TRBV4-2 to TRBJ1-6; 7 nucleotides match TRBD1. Germline V gene sequence: CDR1 LGHNA, CDR2 YNFKEQ. The junction had 18 bases not matched to a gene; V was cut back by 4 bases and J by 9 bases. This CDR3 comprises 18 residues. The CDR3 sequence: CASSRVDRSAFVGSPLHF. The CDR3 DNA reads TGTGCCAGCAGCCGGGTGGACAGGTCCGCCTTCGTAGGTTCACCCCTCCACTTT.

This clonotype appeared many times. The chain has TRBV15 and TRBJ1-4; D may be TRBD1 (5 bases). CDR3 length equals 15 residues. V lost 3 bases and J lost 7, with 15 bases in between. From germline, CDR1 is LNHNV and CDR2 YYDKDF (reference sequence). Here the CDR3 DNA reads TGTGCCACCAGCAGGCACTTGGGGGTTGGTGAAAAACTGTTTTTT. Encoded protein: CATSRHLGVGEKLFF.

The table lists this clonotype with a few counts. This chain joins TRBV6-1 and TRBJ2-2, with D uncertain. Trimming removed 11 bases at V and 1 base at J, with 14 bases between. From germline, CDR1 is MNHNS and CDR2 SASEGT. The CDR3 runs 14 residues. This CDR3 is CACPSEWNTGELFF. CDR3 bases: TGTGCCTGCCCATCCGAATGGAACACCGGGGAGCTGTTTTTT.

This chain joins TRBV7-3 and TRBJ2-2; a possible D gene is TRBD2 (7 bases). V was cut by 5 bases and J by 3 bases, with 22 bases left in between. Germline CDR1 SGHTA, CDR2 FQGTGA. The CDR3 length is 18 residues. In DNA form, the CDR3 reads TGTGCCAGCAGCCATCATAGGGCGGGGGCGCCGGACACCGGGGAGCTGTTTTTT. It yields the protein CASSHHRAGAPDTGELFF.

This clonotype was found many times. The genes are TRBV30 and TRBJ2-3; TRBD2 matches at 8 bases. CDR1 and CDR2 from the germline V gene are GTSNPN and SVGIG (reference sequence). Trimming at V came to 2 bases and at J to 5 bases, leaving 6 bases not matched to a gene. CDR3 size: 14 residues. The CDR3 spells CAWSFSGGKDTQYF. CDR3 DNA sequence: TGTGCCTGGAGTTTCTCGGGGGGGAAAGATACGCAGTATTTT.

This clonotype was seen many times. This chain links TRBV6-4 with TRBJ2-1; no clear D gene. Trimming took off 2 bases at V and 6 bases at J, with 14 bases between the two ends. CDR3 size: 15 residues. Looked up from germline, CDR1 is MRHNA and CDR2 is SNTAGT. The CDR3 DNA reads TGTGCCAGCAGTGACAGCTACTCCTCCCCCAATGAGCAGTTCTTC. Translation gives CASSDSYSSPNEQFF.

This chain links TRBV6-1 with TRBJ1-3, with D possibly being TRBD1 (5 bases). Germline-derived CDR1 and CDR2 are MNHNS and SASEGT. The V gene lost 3 bases and the J gene lost 0 bases, with 9 bases spanning the gap. The CDR3 extends over 15 amino acids. CDR3 sequence (DNA): TGTGCCAGCAGTGACAGGGCTTCCTCTGGAAACACCATATATTTT. It specifies CASSDRASSGNTIYF.

This clonotype was seen many times. The chain has TRBV28 and TRBJ2-2; a possible D gene is TRBD2 (6 bases). V shed 1 base and J shed 1 base, with 10 bases lying between them. The CDR3 extends over 16 amino acids. Germline V gene sequence: CDR1 MDHEN, CDR2 SYDVKM. The CDR3: CASSLFREVNTGELFF. The CDR3 nucleotides read TGTGCCAGCAGTTTATTCAGGGAGGTGAACACCGGGGAGCTGTTTTTT. The entire variable domain, with the rest obtained from reference TRBV28 and TRBJ2-2, is as follows: DVKVTQSSRYLVKRTGEKVFLECVQDMDHENMFWYRQDPGLGLRLIYFSYDVKMKEKGDIPEGYSVSREKKERFSLILESASTNQTSMYLCASSLFREVNTGELFFGEGSRLTVL.

The chain recombines TRBV11-2 with TRBJ2-1; either TRBD1 or TRBD2 may supply D (5 bases each). CDR3 length: 16 residues. Looked up from germline, CDR1 is SGHAT and CDR2 is FQNNGV. Between the trimmed V and J ends, which lost 5 bases and 4 bases, there was a span of 18 bases. CDR3 bases: TGTGCCAGCAGCAACAGGTGGTCGGGAAGTTACAATGAGCAGTTCTTC. Encoded protein: CASSNRWSGSYNEQFF. Filled out from reference TRBV11-2 and TRBJ2-1, the complete variable domain reads EAGVAQSPRYKIIEKRQSVAFWCNPISGHATLYWYQQILGQGPKLLIQFQNNGVVDDSQLPKDRFSAERLKGVDSTLKIQPAKLEDSAVYLCASSNRWSGSYNEQFFGPGTRLTVL.

Ten or more counts support this clonotype. This chain connects TRBV6-1 to TRBJ1-5; D unresolved. This CDR3 has 15 amino acids. CDR1 and CDR2 (germline): MNHNS, SASEGT. Trimming removed 4 bases at V and 0 bases at J, with 10 bases between. This chain's CDR3 is CASSGGQVSNQPQHF. As DNA, the CDR3 is TGTGCCAGCAGTGGCGGGCAGGTTAGCAATCAGCCCCAGCATTTT.

This clonotype was counted between two and nine times. The CDR3 DNA reads as TGTGCCATCATTTTTGGAGGTCTCCCCAAGACCCAGTACTTC. This gives the protein CAIIFGGLPKTQYF. The chain recombines TRBV10-3 with TRBJ2-5, with a tentative D call TRBD2 (5 bases). CDR3 length: 14 residues. V was pared by 7 bases and J by 6 bases, with 18 bases between. CDR1 and CDR2 (germline): ENHRY, SYGVKD.

In this sample, this clonotype turned up many times. In DNA form, the CDR3 reads TGCAGCGCATCCATGGGAATCAATCAGCCCCAGCATTTT. Translation: CSASMGINQPQHF. V is TRBV29-1 and J is TRBJ1-5, with D uncertain. Trimming pared 7 bases from V and 3 bases from J, leaving 13 bases between. Germline CDR1 is SQVTM and CDR2 is ANQGSEA. This CDR3 spans 13 amino acids.

This clonotype has at least ten counts. This chain connects TRBV27 to TRBJ2-1; TRBD1 aligns across 7 bases. Germline loops: CDR1 MNHEY, CDR2 SMNVEV (reference sequence). The CDR3 loop spans 14 amino acids. V gave up 5 bases and J gave up 4 bases; unmatched junction bases: 5. The CDR3 DNA is TGTGCCAGCAGTCTAAGGGGGCGTTACAATGAGCAGTTCTTC. Amino acids: CASSLRGRYNEQFF.

Many counts were recorded for this clonotype. V and J are TRBV28 and TRBJ2-1; the match to TRBD1 covers 9 bases. V shed 7 bases, J shed 0 bases, and the junction held 10 bases outside the gene matches. The CDR3 consists of 17 residues. CDR1 MDHEN and CDR2 SYDVKM come from the germline V gene. The CDR3 loop is CASNNRGRGYSYNEQFF. In DNA form, the CDR3 reads TGTGCCAGCAACAACAGGGGGCGAGGATACTCCTACAATGAGCAGTTCTTC.

This clonotype occurred many times. The rearrangement joins TRBV7-9 to TRBJ2-4, with 7 bases aligning to TRBD2. The CDR3 runs to 18 residues. V lost 2 bases, J lost 5 bases, and 15 bases stayed unmatched. Germline V lookup: CDR1 SEHNR, CDR2 FQNEAQ (reference sequence). CDR3 sequence: CASSLLLADTPSQNIQYF. For the CDR3, the DNA is TGTGCCAGCAGCTTATTGCTAGCGGATACCCCGTCCCAAAACATTCAGTACTTC.

This clonotype has at least ten counts. V gene TRBV28 combines with J gene TRBJ1-2, with D possibly matching TRBD1 (6 bases). CDR3 length equals 12 residues. Germline lookup yields CDR1 MDHEN and CDR2 SYDVKM. Trimming pared 7 bases from V and 8 bases from J, leaving 14 bases between. CDR3 DNA: TGTGCCAGCAACTGGGGACAAAAAGGCTACACCTTC. This encodes CASNWGQKGYTF.

The V and J genes are TRBV12-3 or TRBV12-4 and TRBJ1-3; maybe TRBD1 (5 bases). The CDR3 contains 15 residues. Trimming shortened V by 1 base and J by 2 bases, and 9 bases separated the two germline ends. The CDR3 loop reads CASSLGDSAGNTIYF. The DNA for the CDR3 is TGTGCCAGCAGTTTAGGTGACAGCGCTGGAAACACCATATATTTT.

This clonotype showed up many times. The chain employs TRBV10-2 and TRBJ2-1; the match to TRBD2 covers 9 bases. There are 14 residues in the CDR3. Germline CDR1 WSHSY, CDR2 SAAADI. J was trimmed by 7 bases and V by 5 bases; bases with no gene match: 6. The CDR3 loop reads CASSKLSGGNEQFF. The CDR3 region has the DNA TGCGCCAGCAGTAAGTTGAGCGGGGGGAATGAGCAGTTCTTC.

The table lists this clonotype with many counts. The DNA for the CDR3 is TGCAGCGGGGGGACGGAACCCTACAATGAGCAGTTCTTC. Its translation: CSGGTEPYNEQFF. The genes are TRBV29-1 and TRBJ2-1; either TRBD1 or TRBD2 may supply D (5 bases each). The V end lost 7 bases, the J end lost 2 bases, and 12 bases lay between the germline ends. CDR1 is SQVTM and CDR2 is ANQGSEA in the germline V gene. There are 13 residues in the CDR3.

By share, this clonotype counts as medium-sized (0.01 to 0.1%). The chain carries TRBV27 and TRBJ2-7; tentative D call: TRBD2 (6 bases). Deletions cut 8 bases from V and 0 bases from J, with 17 bases between. The CDR3 loop spans 15 amino acids. CDR1 is MNHEY and CDR2 is SMNVEV in the germline V gene (reference sequence). The CDR3 is CASGGTSTSSYEQYF. For the CDR3, the DNA is TGTGCCAGCGGAGGGACGTCTACCAGCTCCTACGAGCAGTACTTC.

V gene TRBV5-4 combines with J gene TRBJ2-6; D is unresolved. This CDR3 spans 15 amino acids. CDR1 and CDR2 from the germline V gene are SGHNT and YYREEE (reference sequence). With 5 bases removed from V and 2 bases from J, the gap between germline ends came to 11 bases. CDR3 region: CASSYISAGANVLTF. The CDR3 DNA reads as TGTGCCAGCAGTTATATTTCAGCTGGGGCCAACGTCCTGACTTTC. Using reference TRBV5-4 and TRBJ2-6 for the parts outside the CDR3, the full variable domain is ETGVTQSPTHLIKTRGQQVTLRCSSQSGHNTVSWYQQALGQGPQFIFQYYREEENGRGNFPPRFSGLQFPNYSSELNVNALELDDSALYLCASSYISAGANVLTFGAGSRLTVL.

This clonotype was detected ten times or more. The genes are TRBV28 and TRBJ2-7; D not resolved. Trimming took 5 bases from V and 0 from J, leaving 14 bases between them. The CDR3 runs 15 residues. Looked up from germline, CDR1 is MDHEN and CDR2 is SYDVKM. The CDR3 is CASSRVGSSSYEQYF. Written as DNA, the CDR3 is TGTGCCAGCAGTCGGGTCGGAAGTAGCTCCTACGAGCAGTACTTC.

Ten or more counts support this clonotype. The V and J genes are TRBV12-5 and TRBJ2-3, with a weak D call TRBD2 (5 bases). CDR1 and CDR2 from the germline V gene are LGHNT and FRNRAP. The CDR3 sequence is 14 residues long. Trimming cost V 7 bases and J 6 bases, with 17 bases left between them. The CDR3 here is CASAVETEADTQYF. CDR3 bases: TGTGCTAGTGCCGTAGAAACGGAGGCGGATACGCAGTATTTT.

This clonotype was found many times. The chain joins TRBV10-1 to TRBJ2-2; tentatively, D is TRBD1 or TRBD2 (5 bases each). The germline V gene has CDR1 WNHNN and CDR2 SYGVQD (reference sequence). The CDR3 spans 14 residues. V was clipped by 3 bases and J by 9 bases, with 14 bases between them. The CDR3 bases are TGCGCCAGCAGTGACGGGACGGGTGGCCGGGAGCTGTTTTTT. Residues: CASSDGTGGRELFF.

This clonotype was seen repeatedly, ten times or more. The chain links TRBV20-1 to TRBJ2-5; D gene uncertain. The V and J ends lost 0 bases and 5 bases respectively, with 13 bases between them. Germline V gene data show CDR1 as DFQATT and CDR2 as SNEGSKA (reference sequence). CDR3 length: 14 residues. CDR3 residues: CSARDQSSVETQYF. For the CDR3, the DNA is TGCAGTGCTAGAGATCAGTCGTCGGTGGAGACCCAGTACTTC.

Sample share makes this clonotype large. This sequence joins TRBV24-1 and TRBJ2-2; D gene uncertain. V gave up 4 bases and J gave up 3 bases, with 8 bases separating them. CDR3 size: 14 residues. Germline V gene data show CDR1 as KGHDR and CDR2 as SFDVKD. The CDR3 here is CATSENQDTGELFF. CDR3 in DNA: TGTGCCACCAGTGAAAACCAGGACACCGGGGAGCTGTTTTTT.

This clonotype was counted many times. The V and J genes are TRBV28 and TRBJ1-5, with 7 bases lining up with TRBD1. The germline CDR1 and CDR2 sequences are MDHEN and SYDVKM. The V and J ends lost 6 bases and 2 bases, in that order; junction bases with no gene match: 10. This CDR3 is built from 16 residues. The CDR3 spells CASRATTGAGNQPQHF. CDR3 coding DNA: TGTGCCAGCAGGGCGACTACAGGGGCCGGCAATCAGCCCCAGCATTTT.

This clonotype was recorded a few times. This rearrangement joins TRBV15 to TRBJ2-5; a weak D match, TRBD2 (6 bases). The CDR3 is 15 amino acids. In germline, CDR1 is LNHNV, CDR2 YYDKDF (reference sequence). Trimming left V 1 base short and J 5 bases short, with 14 bases between. The CDR3 nucleotides are TGTGCCACCAGCAGAGCGAATAGACTAGGCGAGACCCAGTACTTC. Protein sequence: CATSRANRLGETQYF.

This CDR3 is CASRVAASYEQYF. DNA of the CDR3: TGTGCCAGCAGGGTAGCGGCCTCCTACGAGCAGTACTTC. The chain employs TRBV12-3 or TRBV12-4 and TRBJ2-7; maybe TRBD2 (6 bases). The V end lost 6 bases, the J end lost 0 bases, and 9 bases lay between the germline ends. The CDR3 is made up of 13 amino acids.

The table lists this clonotype with many counts. The chain combines TRBV20-1 with TRBJ2-5; TRBD1 agrees at 7 bases. CDR3 length equals 14 residues. Germline values: CDR1 DFQATT, CDR2 SNEGSKA (reference sequence). With 1 base clipped from V and 2 bases from J, the junction kept 4 bases outside the gene matches. CDR3 amino acids: CSARVSTGQETQYF. CDR3 nucleotides: TGCAGTGCTAGAGTATCGACAGGGCAAGAGACCCAGTACTTC.

A few counts support this clonotype. The chain is built from TRBV2 and TRBJ2-1; D is unclear. Trimming removed 6 bases at V and 5 bases at J, with 8 bases between. The CDR3 runs 12 residues. Germline values: CDR1 SNHLY, CDR2 FYNNEI. CDR3 coding DNA: TGTGCCAGCAGGGGCCTTGACAATGAGCAGTTCTTC. Translating gives CASRGLDNEQFF.